These 20 T cell receptor beta chains were all obtained from the same sample, sequenced in a study of cytomegalovirus exposure and HLA in healthy donors. Method: immunoSEQ multiplex PCR; TCRdb's copy keeps in-frame clones and lacks some. Altogether under 300,000 clones are present, 80% to 90% being singletons, with the ten largest covering roughly 0.99%. Sequencing was performed on PBMCs. These receptors all stem from a woman in her late teens or twenties in good health and CMV-seronegative.

This clone has only one observation. The V and J genes are TRBV27 and TRBJ1-2; a weak D match, TRBD1 (6 bases). Trimming took off 2 bases at V and 8 bases at J, with 12 bases between the two ends. The CDR3 consists of 13 residues. Germline V gives CDR1 MNHEY, CDR2 SMNVEV (reference sequence). The CDR3 protein is CASSLNRVMGYTF. In nucleotides, the CDR3 is TGTGCCAGCAGTTTAAACAGGGTTATGGGCTACACCTTC.

The rearrangement uses TRBV28 and TRBJ1-4; TRBD1 might be the D (6 bases). Germline V gene data show CDR1 as MDHEN and CDR2 as SYDVKM. Trimming took 6 bases from V and 3 from J, leaving 11 bases between them. CDR3 length equals 14 residues. CDR3 in DNA: TGTGCCAGCAGCCCCGGGACACCTAATGAAAAACTGTTTTTT. Translation gives CASSPGTPNEKLFF.

The chain links TRBV7-9 to TRBJ1-2; 12 nucleotides match TRBD1. With V trimmed by 5 bases and J by 0 bases, 10 bases remained unmatched. Germline values: CDR1 SEHNR, CDR2 FQNEAQ (reference sequence). The CDR3 is 18 amino acids. The CDR3 sequence: CASSPKGQGALSNYGYTF. CDR3 DNA: TGTGCCAGCAGCCCCAAGGGACAGGGGGCTTTATCTAACTATGGCTACACCTTC.

The chain is built from TRBV6-5 and TRBJ2-7, with D maybe TRBD1 (5 bases). This CDR3 contains 13 residues. With 5 bases removed from V and 4 bases from J, the gap between germline ends came to 12 bases. Looked up from germline, CDR1 is MNHEY and CDR2 is SVGAGI. The chain's CDR3 is CASSRWGTYEQYF. The CDR3 bases are TGTGCCAGCAGTAGATGGGGCACGTACGAGCAGTACTTC.

The chain carries TRBV7-2 and TRBJ2-3; D might be TRBD2 (5 bases). The germline CDR1 and CDR2 sequences are SGHTA and FQGNSA. This CDR3 has 13 amino acids. Here the CDR3 DNA reads TGTGCTTCTAGGCTAGCAGGTGGAGATACGCAGTATTTT. It is translated as CASRLAGGDTQYF.

This clone is a singleton in its sample. The chain recombines TRBV30 with TRBJ1-1; D call uncertain. The CDR3 has 13 amino acids. The ends were cut back, 7 bases at V and 4 bases at J, with 16 bases in the middle. Germline CDR1 is GTSNPN and CDR2 is SVGIG (reference sequence). The CDR3 loop reads CASQLLLPTEAFF. CDR3 nucleotides: TGTGCCTCACAACTACTACTCCCCACTGAAGCTTTCTTT.

The chain recombines TRBV7-2 with TRBJ2-7; 7 bases are shared with TRBD2. CDR1 and CDR2 from the germline V gene are SGHTA and FQGNSA. The CDR3 runs 14 residues. V lost 5 bases and J lost 2; bases outside the gene matches: 6. In DNA, the CDR3 is TGTGCCAGCAGCGACAAGCGGGACCCCTACGAGCAGTACTTC. As protein: CASSDKRDPYEQYF. The full variable domain, its missing parts supplied by reference TRBV7-2 and TRBJ2-7, is GAGVSQSPSNKVTEKGKDVELRCDPISGHTALYWYRQSLGQGLEFLIYFQGNSAPDKSGLPSDRFSAERTGGSVSTLTIQRTQQEDSAVYLCASSDKRDPYEQYFGPGTRLTVT.

The chain couples TRBV18 to TRBJ2-1; D is possibly TRBD2 (6 bases). Deletions cut 3 bases from V and 0 bases from J, with 9 bases between. Per germline, CDR1 KGHSH and CDR2 LQKENI. The length of the CDR3 is 15 residues. The DNA of the CDR3 is TGTGCCAGCTCACCGGAGGGCTTCTCCTACAATGAGCAGTTCTTC. Translated: CASSPEGFSYNEQFF.

The rearrangement links TRBV7-9 to TRBJ2-3, with 12 bases identical to TRBD2. Looked up from germline, CDR1 is SEHNR and CDR2 is FQNEAQ (reference sequence). The CDR3 consists of 16 residues. The J segment lost 7 bases and the V segment lost 3 bases, leaving 8 bases of the junction unmatched. CDR3 amino acids: CASSFRTSGIRNTQYF. Here the CDR3 DNA reads TGTGCCAGCAGCTTCCGGACTAGCGGGATCCGTAATACGCAGTATTTT. The whole variable domain, filled in from reference TRBV7-9 and TRBJ2-3, reads DTGVSQNPRHKITKRGQNVTFRCDPISEHNRLYWYRQTLGQGPEFLTYFQNEAQLEKSRLLSDRFSAERPKGSFSTLEIQRTEQGDSAMYLCASSFRTSGIRNTQYFGPGTRLTVL.

The chain links TRBV30 to TRBJ1-4; 9 bases fit TRBD1. The CDR3 loop spans 14 amino acids. Per germline, CDR1 GTSNPN and CDR2 SVGIG (reference sequence). J gave up 8 bases and V 3 bases, and 7 bases lay outside the gene matches. The CDR3 bases are TGTGCCTGGAGGGTGACAGGGGGGGAGGAAAAACTGTTTTTT. Translated, it gives CAWRVTGGEEKLFF.

This chain connects TRBV4-2 to TRBJ2-7; 12 nucleotides align to TRBD1. CDR3 length equals 15 residues. Germline CDR1 LGHNA, CDR2 YNFKEQ. The V gene end was trimmed by 3 bases and the J gene end by 6 bases; junction bases not matched to a gene: 6. The CDR3 sequence is CASSQKGQGAVEQYF. The CDR3 coding sequence is TGTGCCAGCAGCCAGAAGGGACAGGGGGCGGTCGAGCAGTACTTC.

This rearrangement joins TRBV7-2 to TRBJ2-3; 8 bases match TRBD2. V lost 7 bases and J lost 6; bases outside the gene matches: 12. The CDR3 extends over 15 amino acids. Germline V gene lookup returns CDR1 SGHTA and CDR2 FQGNSA. The CDR3 DNA reads TGTGCCAGCACCTCGTCCCGGGGGGGCCAGGATACGCAGTATTTT. Its protein is CASTSSRGGQDTQYF.

The chain employs TRBV5-4 and TRBJ2-7, with 8 nucleotides matching TRBD2. CDR1 is SGHNT, CDR2 YYREEE, per germline (reference sequence). This CDR3 is built from 14 residues. V lost 1 base, J lost 3 bases, and 3 bases stayed unmatched. CDR3 protein: CASSLPGGNYEQYF. CDR3 DNA sequence: TGTGCCAGCAGCTTGCCGGGAGGGAACTACGAGCAGTACTTC. The variable domain in full, with the rest retrieved from reference TRBV5-4 and TRBJ2-7, is ETGVTQSPTHLIKTRGQQVTLRCSSQSGHNTVSWYQQALGQGPQFIFQYYREEENGRGNFPPRFSGLQFPNYSSELNVNALELDDSALYLCASSLPGGNYEQYFGPGTRLTVT.

The chain carries TRBV5-5 and TRBJ1-1; 10 nucleotides match TRBD1. V was pared by 0 bases and J by 5 bases, with 13 bases of the junction left unmatched. The CDR3 spans 18 residues. Germline V gives CDR1 SGHKS, CDR2 YYEKEE (reference sequence). CDR3 region: CASSLGNLLDRGRTEAFF. CDR3 nucleotides: TGTGCCAGCAGCTTGGGCAACCTGCTCGACAGGGGGCGAACTGAAGCTTTCTTT.

This chain links TRBV6-6 with TRBJ1-1, with D maybe TRBD1 (5 bases). V dropped 2 bases and J dropped 7 bases, with 14 bases sitting between them. CDR1 and CDR2 (germline): MNHNY, SVGAGI (reference sequence). This CDR3 comprises 14 residues. CDR3 residues: CASSYVGRDIEAFF. The CDR3 DNA follows: TGTGCCAGCAGTTACGTGGGGCGAGACATTGAAGCTTTCTTT.

This clone was counted between two and nine times. This rearrangement joins TRBV5-4 to TRBJ1-1; D is undetermined. Germline-derived CDR1 and CDR2 are SGHNT and YYREEE (reference sequence). CDR3 length equals 11 residues. Deletions cut 3 bases from V and 6 bases from J, with 6 bases between. The CDR3 region is CASSSYSEAFF. CDR3 in DNA: TGTGCCAGCAGCTCCTATTCTGAAGCTTTCTTT.

The V gene is TRBV29-1, the J gene TRBJ2-1, with 7 bases fitting TRBD2. This CDR3 comprises 12 residues. Germline V gene data show CDR1 as SQVTM and CDR2 as ANQGSEA. J gave up 6 bases and V 7 bases, and 6 bases lay outside the gene matches. The CDR3 sequence: CSGASGINEQFF. The DNA of the CDR3 is TGCAGCGGGGCGAGCGGGATCAATGAGCAGTTCTTC.

J is TRBJ2-2 and V is TRBV18; 12 bases align to TRBD2. The ends lost 0 bases at V and 7 bases at J; junction bases unmatched: 6. Germline CDR1 KGHSH, CDR2 LQKENI. This CDR3 has 17 residues. CDR3 bases: TGTGCCAGCTCACCACCGGGACTAGCGGGCTCAGGCGGGGAGCTGTTTTTT. As protein: CASSPPGLAGSGGELFF.

The rearrangement links TRBV7-2 to TRBJ2-7, with D tentatively TRBD1 (6 bases). V lost 2 bases, J lost 3 bases, and 17 bases lay in between. CDR1 is SGHTA, CDR2 FQGNSA, per germline. The CDR3 loop spans 16 amino acids. The CDR3 nucleotides read TGTGCCAGCAGCTTATCTATCCGGACAGACCACTACGAGCAGTACTTC. Residues: CASSLSIRTDHYEQYF. Full variable domain (rest looked up from reference TRBV7-2 and TRBJ2-7): GAGVSQSPSNKVTEKGKDVELRCDPISGHTALYWYRQSLGQGLEFLIYFQGNSAPDKSGLPSDRFSAERTGGSVSTLTIQRTQQEDSAVYLCASSLSIRTDHYEQYFGPGTRLTVT.

This chain connects TRBV7-3 to TRBJ2-3, with 8 bases identical to TRBD2. Germline values: CDR1 SGHTA, CDR2 FQGTGA. Germline trimming cut 5 bases from V and 5 bases from J; bases unmatched to any gene: 9. The CDR3 spans 15 residues. CDR3 residues: CASSTRLALGDTQYF. The CDR3 DNA reads as TGTGCCAGCAGCACCCGACTAGCGTTGGGAGATACGCAGTATTTT.